This T cell receptor beta chain was obtained from a study of cytomegalovirus exposure and HLA in healthy donors. A remark on this clone: Its antigen remains unidentified.

Use of 60 Vbeta and 13 Jbeta primers characterized the PCR. Clones were sequenced by immunoSEQ multiplex PCR, and TCRdb holds only the in-frame ones, with some missing. The sample contains fewer than 250,000 clones, approximately 82% of which appear only once. CDR3 length: 13 amino acids. The ends were cut back, 3 bases at V and 3 bases at J, with 9 bases in the middle. The germline gives CDR1 LNHNV, CDR2 YYDKDF (reference sequence). Study observations and caveats: Researchers had no immune exposure information except CMV serostatus available. A missense variant in DCLRE1C was later tied to TCR beta V- and J-gene trimming. In vitro data verified a few CMV-associated chains as specific for CMV antigens. The study labeled under 200 TCR beta chains cytomegalovirus-associated.

Sample: PBMCs. The rearrangement uses TRBV15 and TRBJ2-7; perhaps TRBD2 as D (5 bases). The TCR comes from a woman between 45 and 60 years old in good health and CMV-seropositive. CDR3 region: CATSRDSLYEQYF. As DNA, the CDR3 is TGTGCCACCAGCAGGGACTCCCTCTACGAGCAGTACTTC.